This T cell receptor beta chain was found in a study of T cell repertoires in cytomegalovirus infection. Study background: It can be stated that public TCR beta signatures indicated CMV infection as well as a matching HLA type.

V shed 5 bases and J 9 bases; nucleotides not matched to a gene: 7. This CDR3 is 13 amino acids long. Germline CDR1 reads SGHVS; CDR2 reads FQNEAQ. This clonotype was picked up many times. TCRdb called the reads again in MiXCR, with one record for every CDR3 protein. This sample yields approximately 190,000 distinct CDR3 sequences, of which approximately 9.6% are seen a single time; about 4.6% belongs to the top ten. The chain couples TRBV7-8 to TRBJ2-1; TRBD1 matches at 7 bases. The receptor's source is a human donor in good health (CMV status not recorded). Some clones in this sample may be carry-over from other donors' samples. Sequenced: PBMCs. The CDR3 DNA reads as TGTGCCAGCAGCGGAACAACAGGGGTTGAGCAGTTCTTC. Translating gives CASSGTTGVEQFF.